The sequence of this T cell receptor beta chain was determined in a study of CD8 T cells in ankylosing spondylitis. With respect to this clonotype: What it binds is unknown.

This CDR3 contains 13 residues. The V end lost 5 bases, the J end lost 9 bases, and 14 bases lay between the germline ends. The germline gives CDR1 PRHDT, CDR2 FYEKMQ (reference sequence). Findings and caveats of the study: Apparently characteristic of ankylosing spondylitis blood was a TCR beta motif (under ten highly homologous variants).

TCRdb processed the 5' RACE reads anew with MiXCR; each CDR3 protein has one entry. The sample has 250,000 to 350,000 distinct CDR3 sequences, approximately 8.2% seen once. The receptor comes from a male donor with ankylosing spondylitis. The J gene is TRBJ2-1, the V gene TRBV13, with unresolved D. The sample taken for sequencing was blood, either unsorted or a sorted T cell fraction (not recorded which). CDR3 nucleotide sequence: TGTGCCAGCAGCCCGGCTCTCCTGGGTGAGCAGTTCTTC. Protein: CASSPALLGEQFF.